The 5 T cell receptor beta chains below come from one sample, sequenced in a study of T cells in Graves' hyperthyroidism and ophthalmopathy. The TCR beta CDR3 regions underwent amplification using RNA transcripts as the source. TCR CDR3 regions were first amplified by RT-PCR with HTBI primers. TCRdb independently ran MiXCR on the multiplex PCR reads; one entry per CDR3 protein. The data show about 400,000 distinct CDR3 sequences, roughly an eighth seen once. Sequences were obtained from blood. The receptor source for this set is a woman aged 18-29 years with Graves' hyperthyroidism.

This clonotype was detected only once. The chain recombines TRBV20-1 with TRBJ2-7; TRBD1 might be the D (6 bases). The CDR3 loop spans 13 amino acids. V lost 3 bases to trimming and J lost 3 bases, with 12 bases between them. Germline V gene data show CDR1 as DFQATT and CDR2 as SNEGSKA (reference sequence). The CDR3 protein is CSASQGILYEQYF. The DNA for the CDR3 is TGCAGTGCTAGTCAGGGGATCCTCTACGAGCAGTACTTC.

Here the CDR3 reads CASSGDLNYEQYF. Written as DNA, the CDR3 is TGTGCCAGCAGCGGGGATCTCAACTACGAGCAGTACTTC. V and J are TRBV2 and TRBJ2-7; D possibly corresponds to TRBD2 (5 bases). Between the trimmed V and J ends, which lost 6 bases and 3 bases, there was a span of 12 bases. The CDR3 has 13 amino acids. The germline CDR1 and CDR2 sequences are SNHLY and FYNNEI.

This clonotype was picked up a small number of times. In DNA, the CDR3 is TGCGCCAGCAGCCCCGGGGGTGACACTATGGCTGGGAAGTGGGGACAGGGGGCGGGCTACACCTTC. Protein product: CASSPGGDTMAGKWGQGAGYTF. The chain joins TRBV4-3 to TRBJ1-2; TRBD1 matches at 12 bases. The CDR3 consists of 22 residues. Germline V CDR1 and CDR2: LGHNA, YSLEER. The V and J ends lost 4 bases and 8 bases, in that order; junction bases with no gene match: 29.

This clonotype was counted many times. The V call is TRBV20-1, the J call TRBJ2-1; 10 bases match TRBD2. The CDR3 is made up of 16 amino acids. J lost 7 bases, V lost 6 bases, and 15 bases had no gene match. Germline CDR1 DFQATT, CDR2 SNEGSKA (reference sequence). CDR3: CSAQRVAGGLRNEQFF. As DNA, the CDR3 is TGCAGTGCCCAGAGGGTAGCGGGAGGCCTAAGGAATGAGCAGTTCTTC.

This clonotype was detected many times. A read error may account for a junction end that differs from germline. This chain links TRBV29-1 with TRBJ1-1; unclear D gene. There are 14 residues in the CDR3. Germline V gives CDR1 SQVTM, CDR2 ANQGSEA. CDR3 nucleotides: TGCAGCGCTGAATCGCGGTCCCTAAACACTGAAGCTTTCTTT. Protein: CSAESRSLNTEAFF.